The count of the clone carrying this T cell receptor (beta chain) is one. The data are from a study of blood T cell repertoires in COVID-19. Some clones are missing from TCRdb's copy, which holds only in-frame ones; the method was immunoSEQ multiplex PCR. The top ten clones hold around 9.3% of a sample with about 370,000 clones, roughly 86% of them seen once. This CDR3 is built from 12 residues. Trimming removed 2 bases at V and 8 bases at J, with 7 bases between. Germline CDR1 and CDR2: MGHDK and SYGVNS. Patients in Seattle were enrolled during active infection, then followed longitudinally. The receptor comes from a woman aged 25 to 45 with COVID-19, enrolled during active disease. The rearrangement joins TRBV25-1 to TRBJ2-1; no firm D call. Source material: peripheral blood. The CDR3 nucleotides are TGTGCCAGCAGTGAAGCTACGGATGAGCAGTTCTTC. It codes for CASSEATDEQFF.